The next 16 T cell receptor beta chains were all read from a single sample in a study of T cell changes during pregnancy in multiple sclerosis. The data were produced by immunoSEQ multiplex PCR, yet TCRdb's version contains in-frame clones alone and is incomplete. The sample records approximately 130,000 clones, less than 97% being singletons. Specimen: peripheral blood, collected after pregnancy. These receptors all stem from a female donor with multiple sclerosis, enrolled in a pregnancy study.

The CDR3 bases are TGTGCCAGCAGCCAGGGGGCCGGCCAGCCCCAGCATTTT. It specifies CASSQGAGQPQHF. This sequence joins TRBV6-5 and TRBJ1-5; TRBD1 matches at 8 bases. With 6 bases clipped from V and 7 bases from J, the junction kept 5 bases outside the gene matches. The germline V gene encodes CDR1 MNHEY and CDR2 SVGAGI. The CDR3 extends over 13 amino acids.

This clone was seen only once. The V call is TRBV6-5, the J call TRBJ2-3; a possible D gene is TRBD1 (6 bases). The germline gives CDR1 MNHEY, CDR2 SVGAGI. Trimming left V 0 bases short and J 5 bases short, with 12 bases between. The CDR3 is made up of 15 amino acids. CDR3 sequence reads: CASSYSQGSIDTQYF. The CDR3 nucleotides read TGTGCCAGCAGTTACTCGCAGGGGAGTATAGATACGCAGTATTTT.

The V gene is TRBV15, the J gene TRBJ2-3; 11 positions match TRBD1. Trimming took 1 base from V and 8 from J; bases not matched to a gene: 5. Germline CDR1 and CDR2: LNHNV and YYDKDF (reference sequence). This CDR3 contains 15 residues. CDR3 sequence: CATSRVVGTGGTQYF. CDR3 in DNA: TGTGCCACCAGCAGAGTCGTCGGGACAGGGGGTACGCAGTATTTT.

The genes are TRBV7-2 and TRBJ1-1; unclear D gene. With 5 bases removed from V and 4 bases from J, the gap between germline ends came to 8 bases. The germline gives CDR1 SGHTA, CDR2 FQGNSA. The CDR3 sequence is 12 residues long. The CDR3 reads CASSLDFTEAFF. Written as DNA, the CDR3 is TGTGCCAGCAGCCTGGACTTCACTGAAGCTTTCTTT.

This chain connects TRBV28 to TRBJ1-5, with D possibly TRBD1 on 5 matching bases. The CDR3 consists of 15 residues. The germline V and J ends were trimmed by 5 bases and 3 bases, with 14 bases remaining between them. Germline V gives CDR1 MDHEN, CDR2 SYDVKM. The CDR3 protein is CASSLERQPNQPQHF. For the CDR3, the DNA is TGTGCCAGCAGTCTGGAGCGACAGCCCAATCAGCCCCAGCATTTT.

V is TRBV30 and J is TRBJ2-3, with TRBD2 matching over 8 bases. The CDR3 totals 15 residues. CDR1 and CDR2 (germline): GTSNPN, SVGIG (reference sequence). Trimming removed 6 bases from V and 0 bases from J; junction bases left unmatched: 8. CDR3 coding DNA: TGTGCCTGTTCTCTTCGGGGGGGGAGCACAGATACGCAGTATTTT. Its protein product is CACSLRGGSTDTQYF.

CDR3 in DNA: TGTGCCAGCAGCTTATTCTCAGGGCCTTCCTACGAGCAGTACTTC. Translation gives CASSLFSGPSYEQYF. V gene TRBV7-9 combines with J gene TRBJ2-7; the D gene is possibly TRBD1 (5 bases). Trimming cost V 2 bases and J 1 base, with 12 bases left between them. The CDR3 covers 15 residues. Germline V CDR1 and CDR2: SEHNR, FQNEAQ (reference sequence).

The CDR3 sequence: CASSPSLVTDEQYF. For the CDR3, the DNA is TGTGCCAGCTCACCAAGTCTAGTGACGGACGAGCAGTACTTC. The chain uses TRBV18 and TRBJ2-7; D not resolved. The CDR3 is made up of 14 amino acids. V gave up 2 bases and J gave up 5 bases, with 13 bases separating them. CDR1 is KGHSH and CDR2 is LQKENI in the germline V gene. Complete variable domain (other parts from reference TRBV18 and TRBJ2-7): NAGVMQNPRHLVRRRGQEARLRCSPMKGHSHVYWYRQLPEEGLKFMVYLQKENIIDESGMPKERFSAEFPKEGPSILRIQQVVRGDSAAYFCASSPSLVTDEQYFGPGTRLTVT.

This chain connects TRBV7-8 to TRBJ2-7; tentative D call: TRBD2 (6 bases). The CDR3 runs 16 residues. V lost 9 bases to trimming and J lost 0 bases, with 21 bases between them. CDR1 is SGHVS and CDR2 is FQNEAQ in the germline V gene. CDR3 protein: CASDKEGSGFSYEQYF. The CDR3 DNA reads TGTGCCAGTGACAAGGAGGGATCTGGGTTCTCCTACGAGCAGTACTTC.

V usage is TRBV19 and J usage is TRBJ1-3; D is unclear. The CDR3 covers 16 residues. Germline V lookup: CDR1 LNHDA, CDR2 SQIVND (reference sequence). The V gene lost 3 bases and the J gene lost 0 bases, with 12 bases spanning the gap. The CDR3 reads CASSIGGRTSGNTIYF. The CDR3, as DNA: TGTGCCAGTAGTATTGGAGGACGGACCTCTGGAAACACCATATATTTT. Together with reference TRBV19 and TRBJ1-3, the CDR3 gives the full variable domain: DGGITQSPKYLFRKEGQNVTLSCEQNLNHDAMYWYRQDPGQGLRLIYYSQIVNDFQKGDIAEGYSVSREKKESFPLTVTSAQKNPTAFYLCASSIGGRTSGNTIYFGEGSWLTVV.

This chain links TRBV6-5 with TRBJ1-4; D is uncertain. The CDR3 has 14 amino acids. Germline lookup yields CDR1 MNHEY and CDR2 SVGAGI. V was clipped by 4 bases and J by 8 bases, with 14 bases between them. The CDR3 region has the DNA TGTGCCAGCAGTTCCAGTTTATCCGGGGAAAAACTGTTTTTT. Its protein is CASSSSLSGEKLFF.

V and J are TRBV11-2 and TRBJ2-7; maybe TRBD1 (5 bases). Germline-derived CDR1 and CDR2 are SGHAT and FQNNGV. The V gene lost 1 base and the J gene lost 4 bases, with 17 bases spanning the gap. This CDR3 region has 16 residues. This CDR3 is CASSLGFPGNYYEQYF. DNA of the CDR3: TGTGCCAGCAGCTTAGGGTTCCCAGGGAACTATTACGAGCAGTACTTC.

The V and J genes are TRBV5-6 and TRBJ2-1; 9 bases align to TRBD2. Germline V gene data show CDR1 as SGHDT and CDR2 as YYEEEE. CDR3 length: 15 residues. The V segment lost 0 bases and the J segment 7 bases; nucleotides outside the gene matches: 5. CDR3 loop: CASSLVAGVSNEQFF. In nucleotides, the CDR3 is TGTGCCAGCAGCTTGGTAGCGGGAGTGTCAAATGAGCAGTTCTTC.

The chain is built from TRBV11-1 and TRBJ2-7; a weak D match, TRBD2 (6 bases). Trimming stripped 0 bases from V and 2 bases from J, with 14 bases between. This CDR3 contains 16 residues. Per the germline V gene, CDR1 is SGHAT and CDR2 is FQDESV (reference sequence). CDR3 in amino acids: CASSLARLALTYEQYF. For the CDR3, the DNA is TGTGCCAGCAGCTTAGCTCGGCTAGCGCTAACCTACGAGCAGTACTTC. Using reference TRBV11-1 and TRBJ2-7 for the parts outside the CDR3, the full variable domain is EAEVAQSPRYKITEKSQAVAFWCDPISGHATLYWYRQILGQGPELLVQFQDESVVDDSQLPKDRFSAERLKGVDSTLKIQPAELGDSAMYLCASSLARLALTYEQYFGPGTRLTVT.

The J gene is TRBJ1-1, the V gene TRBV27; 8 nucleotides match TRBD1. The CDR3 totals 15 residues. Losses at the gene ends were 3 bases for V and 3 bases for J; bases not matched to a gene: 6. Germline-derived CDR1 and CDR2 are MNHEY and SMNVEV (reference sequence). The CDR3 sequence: CASSLEGQAHTEAFF. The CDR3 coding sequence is TGTGCCAGCAGTTTGGAGGGACAGGCCCACACTGAAGCTTTCTTT.

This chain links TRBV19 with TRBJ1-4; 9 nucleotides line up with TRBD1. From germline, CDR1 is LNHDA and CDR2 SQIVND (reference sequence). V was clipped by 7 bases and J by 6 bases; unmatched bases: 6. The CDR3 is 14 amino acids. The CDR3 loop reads CASTGGTGHEKLFF. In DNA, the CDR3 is TGTGCCAGTACTGGGGGGACAGGGCATGAAAAACTGTTTTTT.